The 15 T cell receptor beta chains in this list originate from one sample, sequenced in a study of early T cells in non-severe SARS-CoV-2 infection. TCRdb re-called the 5' RACE reads through MiXCR, storing one row per CDR3 protein. The sample shows 75,000 to 100,000 distinct CDR3 sequences, 13% to 15% of them seen only once. Sequencing input: whole blood. The receptors come from an adult who was a healthcare worker with PCR-confirmed SARS-CoV-2 infection or an uninfected control (not recorded which).

The chain recombines TRBV5-6 with TRBJ1-3; D gene unclear. The V end lost 1 base, the J end lost 1 base, and 6 bases lay between the germline ends. The germline V gene encodes CDR1 SGHDT and CDR2 YYEEEE. The CDR3 loop spans 14 amino acids. DNA of the CDR3: TGTGCCAGCAGCTTGTACCCGTCTGGAAACACCATATATTTT. Its translation: CASSLYPSGNTIYF.

The chain recombines TRBV30 with TRBJ1-2, with 7 bases matching TRBD1. The CDR3 extends over 17 amino acids. The germline CDR1 and CDR2 sequences are GTSNPN and SVGIG (reference sequence). V shed 5 bases and J 4 bases; nucleotides not matched to a gene: 19. DNA for the CDR3: TGTGCCTGGTACGGATTAATCGGGACAGCATTAATCTATGGCTACACCTTC. Translation gives CAWYGLIGTALIYGYTF.

This clonotype has ten or more counts. The V gene is TRBV7-8, the J gene TRBJ2-2; possible D gene TRBD1, 6 bases. V lost 5 bases to trimming and J lost 7 bases, with 35 bases between them. This CDR3 is built from 21 residues. CDR1 is SGHVS and CDR2 is FQNEAQ in the germline V gene. CDR3 DNA sequence: TGTGCCAGCAGCGCAGTCAGGGGAAGGGACGGGATCACGACGAGCAGCGGGGAGCTGTTTTTT. Translated, it gives CASSAVRGRDGITTSSGELFF.

The chain joins TRBV2 to TRBJ1-2; 7 nucleotides align to TRBD1. The CDR3 runs to 10 residues. Germline lookup yields CDR1 SNHLY and CDR2 FYNNEI. Unmatched junction bases numbered 4, after V lost 10 bases and J lost 8 bases. The CDR3 DNA follows: TGTGCCACAGACAGGGACGGCTACACCTTC. As protein: CATDRDGYTF. Full variable domain (remainder filled in from reference TRBV2 and TRBJ1-2): EPEVTQTPSHQVTQMGQEVILRCVPISNHLYFYWYRQILGQKVEFLVSFYNNEISEKSEIFDDQFSVERPDGSNFTLKIRSTKLEDSAMYFCATDRDGYTFGSGTRLTVV.

This clonotype was counted at least ten times. The V call is TRBV7-2, the J call TRBJ1-3; D is unresolved. The CDR3 runs to 16 residues. The ends were cut back, 5 bases at V and 2 bases at J, with 16 bases in the middle. Germline values: CDR1 SGHTA, CDR2 FQGNSA. For the CDR3, the DNA is TGTGCCAGCAGCCTAGGCCCGGTTCTGGCTGGAAACACCATATATTTT. This sequence encodes CASSLGPVLAGNTIYF.

In its sample, this clonotype was seen a few times. This sequence joins TRBV27 and TRBJ2-7, with a possible D match to TRBD2 (5 bases). The CDR3 spans 11 residues. V was cut by 2 bases and J by 6 bases, with 5 bases left in between. Looked up from germline, CDR1 is MNHEY and CDR2 is SMNVEV (reference sequence). CDR3 coding DNA: TGTGCCAGCAGTTTAGGGAGCGAGCAGTACTTC. Translating it yields CASSLGSEQYF.

This chain joins TRBV4-1 and TRBJ2-1, with a possible D match to TRBD2 (6 bases). There are 14 residues in the CDR3. V shed 3 bases and J shed 10 bases, with 16 bases lying between them. CDR1 and CDR2 (germline): MGHRA, YSYEKL. This CDR3 reads CASSQRLGEVEQFF. CDR3 sequence (DNA): TGCGCCAGCAGCCAGAGACTAGGTGAGGTAGAGCAGTTCTTC.

There are a few counts of this clonotype. This chain joins TRBV7-2 and TRBJ1-1; TRBD1 matches 10 bases. The V segment lost 4 bases and the J segment 5 bases; nucleotides outside the gene matches: 4. There are 14 residues in the CDR3. Looked up from germline, CDR1 is SGHTA and CDR2 is FQGNSA. DNA for the CDR3: TGTGCCAGCAGCTCGACAGGGGGCCTGACTGAAGCTTTCTTT. It codes for CASSSTGGLTEAFF.

V usage is TRBV6-5 and J usage is TRBJ2-3; 11 bases align to TRBD2. This CDR3 region has 18 residues. Trimming took 9 bases from V and 6 from J; bases not matched to a gene: 20. Germline V gene sequence: CDR1 MNHEY, CDR2 SVGAGI. The CDR3 nucleotides are TGTGCCAGTCACGGTTCTAGCGGGAGGCCCGGAACTCGGGATACGCAGTATTTT. This translates into CASHGSSGRPGTRDTQYF.

The chain links TRBV5-1 to TRBJ2-7; 10 bases are shared with TRBD1. The CDR3 runs to 15 residues. V shed 0 bases, J shed 7 bases, and the junction held 7 bases outside the gene matches. Germline assignment: CDR1 SGHRS and CDR2 YFSETQ. CDR3 loop: CASSLGDRGIEEQYF. The CDR3 DNA reads as TGCGCCAGCAGCTTGGGGGACAGGGGAATCGAGGAGCAGTACTTC. Full variable domain (outside the CDR3, taken from reference TRBV5-1 and TRBJ2-7): KAGVTQTPRYLIKTRGQQVTLSCSPISGHRSVSWYQQTPGQGLQFLFEYFSETQRNKGNFPGRFSGRQFSNSRSEMNVSTLELGDSALYLCASSLGDRGIEEQYFGPGTRLTVT.

The chain carries TRBV6-5 and TRBJ1-5; D gene unclear. The CDR3 covers 12 residues. In germline, CDR1 is MNHEY, CDR2 SVGAGI. V lost 5 bases and J 8 bases, leaving 10 bases between the germline ends. The CDR3 protein is CASSTFGEPQHF. For the CDR3, the DNA is TGTGCCAGCAGTACTTTTGGTGAGCCCCAGCATTTT.

The chain employs TRBV6-6 and TRBJ2-6; tentatively, D is TRBD1 (6 bases). Germline loops: CDR1 MNHNY, CDR2 SVGAGI (reference sequence). There are 17 residues in the CDR3. Trimming took 6 bases from V and 1 from J, leaving 16 bases between them. The CDR3 sequence is CASSRQERRSGANVLTF. The DNA of the CDR3 is TGTGCCAGCAGCCGACAGGAAAGAAGATCTGGGGCCAACGTCCTGACTTTC.

This clonotype was seen a few times. The chain links TRBV5-1 to TRBJ2-7; weak D call: TRBD2 (5 bases). Trimming cost V 1 base and J 7 bases, with 12 bases left between them. The CDR3 runs 13 residues. Germline CDR1 reads SGHRS; CDR2 reads YFSETQ. CDR3 protein: CASSLTSPREQYF. The CDR3 coding sequence is TGCGCCAGCAGCTTGACTAGTCCGCGAGAGCAGTACTTC.

This clonotype was detected a few times. The chain has TRBV7-8 and TRBJ2-3; maybe TRBD1 (6 bases). The CDR3 is 16 amino acids. Trimming stripped 5 bases from V and 1 base from J, with 16 bases between. Germline loops: CDR1 SGHVS, CDR2 FQNEAQ. CDR3 region: CASSRRTVSGTDTQYF. CDR3 sequence (DNA): TGTGCCAGCAGCCGTCGGACAGTCAGCGGCACAGATACGCAGTATTTT.

This clonotype was seen a few times. This rearrangement joins TRBV7-2 to TRBJ2-1, with 10 bases matching TRBD2. This CDR3 spans 16 amino acids. Germline assignment: CDR1 SGHTA and CDR2 FQGNSA. V dropped 1 base and J dropped 5; count of bases not matched to a gene: 5. The CDR3 region has the DNA TGTGCCAGCAGCTTAGGTCCAGCGGGGGGGAACAATGAGCAGTTCTTC. As protein: CASSLGPAGGNNEQFF.